This T cell receptor (beta chain) was identified during a study of blood T cell repertoires in COVID-19. Overall study context: Samples of COVID-19 (acute and convalescent) were obtained from the United States, Italy and Spain. Sources were T cells, B-cell-depleted T cells, or PBMCs; the material itself was cDNA or gDNA.

The CDR3 covers 14 residues. The ends were cut back, 8 bases at V and 6 bases at J, with 16 bases in the middle. Germline V gene lookup returns CDR1 MNHEY and CDR2 SVGAGI. Methods used by the authors: Amplifying reference gene primers gave estimates of nucleated cell counts. Method: immunoSEQ multiplex PCR; TCRdb's copy keeps in-frame clones and lacks some. From that table come the V and J calls and clone size; the DNA was used to work out D and trimming. The sample includes 250,000 to 300,000 clones, roughly 85% of them seen just once. The sequence was obtained from a man between 45 and 60 years old with active or convalescent COVID-19. The V call is TRBV6-5, the J call TRBJ2-2; perhaps TRBD2 as D (5 bases). Sequenced material: peripheral blood. The CDR3 DNA sequence: TGTGCCAGCGGGCCGGGGTTATCATCCGGGGAGCTGTTTTTT. Its translation: CASGPGLSSGELFF.